This T cell receptor beta chain came from a study of neoadjuvant anti-PD-1 for oral cavity cancer. Study background: Nivolumab at 3 mg/kg was mostly given biweekly, three to four doses, pre-surgery. Non-progressing patients received a fourth nivolumab dose near day 43, then surgery on days 50-56.

The V and J ends lost 6 bases and 8 bases respectively, with 10 bases between them. CDR3 size: 11 residues. The V gene's germline CDR1 is MNHNS and CDR2 SASEGT. The time point here: after neoadjuvant nivolumab, at surgical resection. TCRdb's copy holds only in-frame clones and misses some; the assay was immunoSEQ multiplex PCR. The table includes 8,000 to 10,000 clones, around 70% detected once. V gene TRBV6-1 combines with J gene TRBJ1-2; D ambiguous. This material consisted of PBMCs, taken after nivolumab (anti-PD-1) treatment. This TCR was recovered from a person aged 40 to 85 with oral cavity squamous cell carcinoma. CDR3 protein: CASRGPSGYTF. The CDR3 DNA reads TGTGCCAGCAGAGGGCCTAGCGGCTACACCTTC.